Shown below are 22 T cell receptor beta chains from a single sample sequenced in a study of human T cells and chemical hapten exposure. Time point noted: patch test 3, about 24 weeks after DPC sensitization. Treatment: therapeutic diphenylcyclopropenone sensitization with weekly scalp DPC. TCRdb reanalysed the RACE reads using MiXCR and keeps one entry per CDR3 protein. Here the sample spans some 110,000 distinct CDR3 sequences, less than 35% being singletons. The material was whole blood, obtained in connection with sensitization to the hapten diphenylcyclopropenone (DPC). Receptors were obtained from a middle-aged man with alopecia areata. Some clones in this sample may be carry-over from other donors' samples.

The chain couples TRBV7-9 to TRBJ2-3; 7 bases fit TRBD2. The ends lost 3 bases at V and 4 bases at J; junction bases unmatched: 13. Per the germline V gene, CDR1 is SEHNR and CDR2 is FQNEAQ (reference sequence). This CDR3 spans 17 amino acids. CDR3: CASSLGGFAGYADTQYF. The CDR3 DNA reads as TGTGCCAGCAGCTTGGGGGGGTTTGCCGGTTACGCAGATACGCAGTATTTT. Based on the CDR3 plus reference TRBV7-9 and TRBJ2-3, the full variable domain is DTGVSQNPRHKITKRGQNVTFRCDPISEHNRLYWYRQTLGQGPEFLTYFQNEAQLEKSRLLSDRFSAERPKGSFSTLEIQRTEQGDSAMYLCASSLGGFAGYADTQYFGPGTRLTVL.

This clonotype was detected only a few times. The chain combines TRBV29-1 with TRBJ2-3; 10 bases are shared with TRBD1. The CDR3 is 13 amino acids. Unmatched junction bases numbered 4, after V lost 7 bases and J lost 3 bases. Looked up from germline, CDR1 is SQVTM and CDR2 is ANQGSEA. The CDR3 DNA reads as TGCAGCGCAAGACAGGGGGCTACAGATACGCAGTATTTT. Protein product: CSARQGATDTQYF.

For the CDR3, the DNA is TGTGCCAGCAGTCCCGGAGGGCGGGAGACCCAGTACTTC. This gives the protein CASSPGGRETQYF. This chain joins TRBV28 and TRBJ2-5; D may be TRBD2 (6 bases). V was trimmed by 5 bases and J by 5 bases, leaving 12 bases between them. Per the germline V gene, CDR1 is MDHEN and CDR2 is SYDVKM. This CDR3 comprises 13 residues.

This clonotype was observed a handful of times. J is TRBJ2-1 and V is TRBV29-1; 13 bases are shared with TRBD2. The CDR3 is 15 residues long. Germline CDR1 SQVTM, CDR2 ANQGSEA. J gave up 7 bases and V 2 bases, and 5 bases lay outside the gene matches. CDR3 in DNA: TGCAGCGTTGAAACTAGCGGGAGGGGTAGGAATGAGCAGTTCTTC. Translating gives CSVETSGRGRNEQFF.

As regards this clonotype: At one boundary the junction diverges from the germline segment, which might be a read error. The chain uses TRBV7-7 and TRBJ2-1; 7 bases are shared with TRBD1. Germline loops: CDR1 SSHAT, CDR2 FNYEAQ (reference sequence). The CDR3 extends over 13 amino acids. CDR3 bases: TGTGCTAGCAGCACAGGGGCCCACAATGAGCAGTTCTTC. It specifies CASSTGAHNEQFF. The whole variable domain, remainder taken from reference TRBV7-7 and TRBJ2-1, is GAGVSQSPRYKVTKRGQDVTLRCDPISSHATLYWYQQALGQGPEFLTYFNYEAQPDKSGLPSDRFSAERPEGSISTLTIQRTEQRDSAMYRCASSTGAHNEQFFGPGTRLTVL.

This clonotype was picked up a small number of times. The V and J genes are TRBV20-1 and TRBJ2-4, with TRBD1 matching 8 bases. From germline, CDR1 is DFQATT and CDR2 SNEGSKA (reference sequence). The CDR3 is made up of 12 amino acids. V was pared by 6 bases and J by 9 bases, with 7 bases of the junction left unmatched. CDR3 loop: CSATGQGPIQYF. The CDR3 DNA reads TGCAGTGCCACAGGACAGGGTCCCATTCAGTACTTC.

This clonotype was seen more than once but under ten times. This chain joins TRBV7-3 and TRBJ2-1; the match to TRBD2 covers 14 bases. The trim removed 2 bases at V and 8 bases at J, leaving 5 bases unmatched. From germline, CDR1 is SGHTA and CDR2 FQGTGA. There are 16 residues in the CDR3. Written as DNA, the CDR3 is TGTGCCAGCAGCTTAGGGGGACTAGCGGGAGTCGATGAGCAGTTCTTC. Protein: CASSLGGLAGVDEQFF.

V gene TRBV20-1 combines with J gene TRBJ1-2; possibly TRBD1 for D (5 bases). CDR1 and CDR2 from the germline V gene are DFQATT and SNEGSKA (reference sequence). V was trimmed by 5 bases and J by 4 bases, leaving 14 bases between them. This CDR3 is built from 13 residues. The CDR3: CSASPGGFYGYTF. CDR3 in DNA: TGCAGTGCTTCCCCGGGGGGATTCTATGGCTACACCTTC.

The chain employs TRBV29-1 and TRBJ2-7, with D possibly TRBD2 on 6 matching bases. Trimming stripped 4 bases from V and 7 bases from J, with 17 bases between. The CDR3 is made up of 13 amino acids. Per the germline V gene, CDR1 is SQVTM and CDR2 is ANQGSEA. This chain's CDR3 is CSVGFPRGGEQYF. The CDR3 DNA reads TGCAGCGTTGGCTTCCCGCGGGGTGGGGAGCAGTACTTC.

CDR3 in DNA: TGCAGTGCTGATACCGGGACTAGCGGGTTGGATGAGCAGTTCTTC. Translated, it gives CSADTGTSGLDEQFF. The J gene is TRBJ2-1, the V gene TRBV20-1; TRBD2 matches at 12 bases. After removal of 5 bases from V and 8 bases from J, the junction contained 10 bases not matched to a gene. This CDR3 spans 15 amino acids. Germline-derived CDR1 and CDR2 are DFQATT and SNEGSKA (reference sequence).

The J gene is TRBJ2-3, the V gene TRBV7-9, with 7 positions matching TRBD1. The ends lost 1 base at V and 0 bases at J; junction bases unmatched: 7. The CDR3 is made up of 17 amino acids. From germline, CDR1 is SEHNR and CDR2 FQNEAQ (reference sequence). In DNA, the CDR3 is TGTGCCAGCAGCTTAGGGGTACAGGGGCGAAGCACAGATACGCAGTATTTT. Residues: CASSLGVQGRSTDTQYF.

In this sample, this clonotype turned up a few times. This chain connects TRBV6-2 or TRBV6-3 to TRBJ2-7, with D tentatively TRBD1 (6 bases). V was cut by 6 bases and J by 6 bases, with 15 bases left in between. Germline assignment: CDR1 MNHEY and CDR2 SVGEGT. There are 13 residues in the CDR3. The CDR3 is CASRQTGSGEQYV. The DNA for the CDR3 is TGTGCCAGCAGACAAACAGGGAGTGGCGAGCAGTACGTC.

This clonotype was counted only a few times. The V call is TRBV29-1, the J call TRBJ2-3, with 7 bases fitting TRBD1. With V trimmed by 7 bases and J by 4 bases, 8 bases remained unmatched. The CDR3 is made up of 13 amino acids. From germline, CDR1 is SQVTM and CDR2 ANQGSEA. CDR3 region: CSARDSRSDTQYF. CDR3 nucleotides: TGCAGCGCCAGGGACAGCCGATCAGATACGCAGTATTTT.

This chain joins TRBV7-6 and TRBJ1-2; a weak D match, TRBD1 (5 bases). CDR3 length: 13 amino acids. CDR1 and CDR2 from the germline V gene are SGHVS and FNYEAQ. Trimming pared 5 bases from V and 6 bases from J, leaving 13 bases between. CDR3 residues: CASSPRGNHGYTF. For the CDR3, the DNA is TGTGCCAGCAGCCCCCGGGGGAACCATGGCTACACCTTC.

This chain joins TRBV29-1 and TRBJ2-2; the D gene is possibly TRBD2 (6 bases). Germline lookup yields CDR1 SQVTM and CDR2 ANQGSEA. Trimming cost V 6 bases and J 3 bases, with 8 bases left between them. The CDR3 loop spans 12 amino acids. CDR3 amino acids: CSVGLYTGELFF. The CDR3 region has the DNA TGCAGCGTGGGACTTTACACCGGGGAGCTGTTTTTT.

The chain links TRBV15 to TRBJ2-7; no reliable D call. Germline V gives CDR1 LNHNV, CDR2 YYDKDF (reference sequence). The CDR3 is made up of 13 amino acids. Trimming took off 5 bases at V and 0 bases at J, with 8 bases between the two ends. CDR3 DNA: TGTGCCACCAGCGTCCTCAGCTCCTACGAGCAGTACTTC. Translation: CATSVLSSYEQYF. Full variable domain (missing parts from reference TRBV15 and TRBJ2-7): DAMVIQNPRYQVTQFGKPVTLSCSQTLNHNVMYWYQQKSSQAPKLLFHYYDKDFNNEADTPDNFQSRRPNTSFCFLDIRSPGLGDTAMYLCATSVLSSYEQYFGPGTRLTVT.

This CDR3 reads CASSLDRTLVNEQFF. CDR3 nucleotide sequence: TGTGCCAGCAGCTTAGACCGGACTTTGGTGAATGAGCAGTTCTTC. This sequence joins TRBV7-9 and TRBJ2-1; TRBD2 is a possible D gene (5 bases). Germline values: CDR1 SEHNR, CDR2 FQNEAQ (reference sequence). The CDR3 is 15 residues long. V lost 1 base to trimming and J lost 7 bases, with 14 bases between them.

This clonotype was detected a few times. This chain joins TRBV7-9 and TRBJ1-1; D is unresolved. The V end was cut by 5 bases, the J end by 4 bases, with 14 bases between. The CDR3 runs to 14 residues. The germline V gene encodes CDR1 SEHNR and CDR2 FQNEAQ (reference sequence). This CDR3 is CASSPPGGSTEAFF. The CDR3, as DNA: TGTGCCAGCAGCCCACCGGGTGGTAGCACTGAAGCTTTCTTT.

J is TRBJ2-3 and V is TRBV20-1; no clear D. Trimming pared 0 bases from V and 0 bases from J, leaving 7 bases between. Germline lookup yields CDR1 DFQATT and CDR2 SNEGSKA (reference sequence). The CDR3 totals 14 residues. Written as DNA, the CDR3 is TGCAGTGCTAGAGATTCCAGGAGCACAGATACGCAGTATTTT. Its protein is CSARDSRSTDTQYF.

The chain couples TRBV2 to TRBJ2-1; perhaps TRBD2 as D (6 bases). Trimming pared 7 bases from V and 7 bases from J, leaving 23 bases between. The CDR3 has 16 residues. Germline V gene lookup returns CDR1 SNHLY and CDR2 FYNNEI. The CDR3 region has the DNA TGTGCCAGCACCATTTCGGGGGTATGGGCGGGGAATGAGCAGTTCTTC. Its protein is CASTISGVWAGNEQFF.

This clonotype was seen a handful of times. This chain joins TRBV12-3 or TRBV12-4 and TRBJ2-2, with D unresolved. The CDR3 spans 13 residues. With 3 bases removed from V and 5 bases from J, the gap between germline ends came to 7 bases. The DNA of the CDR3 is TGTGCCAGCAGTTTTGTTGATACCGGGGAGCTGTTTTTT. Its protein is CASSFVDTGELFF.

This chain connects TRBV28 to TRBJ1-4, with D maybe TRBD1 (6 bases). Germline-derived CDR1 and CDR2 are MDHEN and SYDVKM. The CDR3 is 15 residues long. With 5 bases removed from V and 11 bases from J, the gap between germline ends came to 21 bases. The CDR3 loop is CASSPGQLLMGKLFF. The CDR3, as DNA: TGTGCCAGCAGTCCCGGACAGCTTTTAATGGGGAAACTGTTTTTT.